This entry concerns a single T cell receptor (beta chain). The antigen is unknown. Generated by immunoSEQ multiplex PCR, the TCRdb table keeps only in-frame clones and is missing some. The table records 4,200 or so clones, 80% to 85% of them present only once. Busulfan-fludarabine conditioning, marrow transplant, and cyclophosphamide on days +3 and +4 were administered. The data were obtained in a study of T cells after posttransplantation cyclophosphamide. V dropped 5 bases and J dropped 1; count of bases not matched to a gene: 5. Germline V gives CDR1 SNHLY, CDR2 FYNNEI. The CDR3 runs 15 residues. Study-level results: Skin or GI-infiltrating T cells shared few TRB sequences with blood. Donor CD8+ memory clones often dominated recipient blood repertoires at later times. After PTCy, TRB diversity resembled that of CNI/methotrexate controls.

This specimen was PBMCs, taken after an allogeneic stem cell transplant with post-transplant cyclophosphamide. The genes are TRBV2 and TRBJ2-3; 8 bases map to TRBD2. The TCR was taken from a female patient aged 50 to 60 who received an allogeneic stem cell transplant from a related donor, was CMV-positive, and had no GVHD. Some of these T cells may belong to the graft donor. CDR3 nucleotide sequence: TGTGCCAGCAGTTACCTAGCGGGTGGCACAGATACGCAGTATTTT. Translation gives CASSYLAGGTDTQYF.